This T cell receptor (beta chain) was observed in a study of spatial heterogeneity in lung cancer. Study conclusions and caveats: Expanded intratumoral alpha and beta TCR counts tracked tumor mutation counts. Ubiquitous nonsynonymous mutations were tracked by counts of ubiquitous expanded TCRs, and regional ones by counts of regional expanded TCRs.

Every TCR cDNA molecule bore a unique molecular identifier. TCRdb recomputed calls from the 5' RACE reads with MiXCR, one row per CDR3 protein. The sample lists some 100,000 distinct CDR3 sequences; under 4.5% were seen once. This clonotype was found many times. Its specificity is not known. Noted time point: sample taken at primary tumor resection. From tumor, nontumor lung or frozen PBMC, whole RNA was taken unsorted for sequencing. Trimming left V 6 bases short and J 0 bases short, with 10 bases between. The CDR3 spans 14 residues. In germline, CDR1 is SGHRS, CDR2 YFSETQ. The input for sequencing was lung tumor tissue, taken at surgery. The source is a male donor with early-stage non-small cell lung cancer. The chain joins TRBV5-1 to TRBJ2-1, with D unresolved. CDR3 loop: CASTSFSSYNEQFF. The CDR3 region has the DNA TGCGCCAGCACCTCATTCAGCTCCTACAATGAGCAGTTCTTC.